Listed below are T cell receptor beta chains from one sample, sequenced in a study of T cell responses to AZD1222 COVID-19 vaccine. Measured with immunoSEQ multiplex PCR; TCRdb has only the in-frame clones, and not every one. The sample includes some 69,000 clones, 75% to 85% seen only once; the top ten take about an eighth. Specimen: peripheral blood, collected 28 days after the second AZD1222 dose. The receptors shown here come from an adult who received the AZD1222 COVID-19 vaccine. Both conserved end residues are part of each CDR3. Fields, in order: CDR3 protein, V gene, clone size, J gene. The size entry is marked missing in some rows and otherwise reads once, few, many or a size class.

CSAKVGYEQYF | TRBV20-1 | . | TRBJ2-7
CASSLRQGGNSPLHF | TRBV5-1 | few | TRBJ1-6
CASSTRTGDYEQYF | TRBV5-1 | once | TRBJ2-7
CASARPNTGLQYF | TRBV12-3/TRBV12-4 | . | TRBJ2-7
CASSLPWGQDTEAFF | TRBV4-1 | once | TRBJ1-1
CASSELQAFQETQYF | TRBV6-2/TRBV6-3 | . | TRBJ2-5
CASSPLAGGFYNEQFF | TRBV7-2 | few | TRBJ2-1
CASSQEVPGGPNEQFF | TRBV4-3 | . | TRBJ2-1
CASSRQGNSYGYTF | TRBV6-5 | few | TRBJ1-2
CASRSARQGKNTEAFF | TRBV7-9 | once | TRBJ1-1
CASSPIIDYGYTF | TRBV7-8 | . | TRBJ1-2
CASSSYTGRRNTGELFF | TRBV27 | . | TRBJ2-2
CASSQETGLGNQPQHF | TRBV4-1 | . | TRBJ1-5
CASSQEGGTSGGVNEQFF | TRBV3-1/TRBV3-2 | . | TRBJ2-1
CASSSHMGRGYTF | TRBV28 | . | TRBJ1-2
CASSYFGQPQHF | TRBV6-2/TRBV6-3 | . | TRBJ1-5
CASSTEEYSGNTIYF | TRBV6-6 | . | TRBJ1-3
CASSTQASGTEAFF | TRBV9 | . | TRBJ1-1
CASSQDIRGGEQYF | TRBV4-1 | . | TRBJ2-7
CASSQAAGKYNEQFF | TRBV14 | few | TRBJ2-1
CASARQGGNYGYTF | TRBV9 | . | TRBJ1-2
CASSSGGTYEQYF | TRBV5-1 | . | TRBJ2-7
CASSFSGANVLTF | TRBV6-2/TRBV6-3 | once | TRBJ2-6
CATPTGAGYNEQFF | TRBV6-5 | . | TRBJ2-1
CASQKRGEAFF | TRBV6-5 | . | TRBJ1-1
CASSLGPGGVGSPLHF | TRBV5-1 | . | TRBJ1-6
CASSSGGAFETQYF | TRBV2 | . | TRBJ2-5